The clone carrying this T cell receptor (beta chain) has a handful of counts. With a much larger clone just one base away, this may be a read error. Authors' processing steps: To classify distant metastasis in papillary thyroid cancer, a model was built from CDR3 differences across clinicopathological groups. MiXCR reprocessed the PCR reads for TCRdb. None of the V and J calls come from the authors' own analysis; TCRdb made them. The sample includes 15,000 to 18,000 clones, roughly 4% of them seen just once. The data originate from a study of metastatic and nonmetastatic thyroid tumors. J was trimmed by 8 bases and V by 4 bases; bases with no gene match: 4. CDR1 is MNHNS and CDR2 is SASEGT in the germline V gene. The CDR3 contains 13 residues. No patient received treatment before thyroid surgery.

This clonotype was sampled from a female donor with papillary thyroid cancer or a benign thyroid nodule (not recorded which). Some clones in this sample may be carry-over from other donors' samples. Sequenced material: tumor tissue. The chain links TRBV6-1 to TRBJ1-2; 10 nucleotides match TRBD1. CDR3 sequence reads: CASSADRGLGYTF. The CDR3 nucleotides read TGTGCCAGCAGTGCTGACAGGGGGCTCGGCTACACCTTC.